This T cell receptor beta chain was identified during a study of regulatory T cells in long-lasting Graves disease. Study-wide results and limits: Reduced TCR diversity was observed in persistent Graves' patients versus newly diagnosed patients.

With iRepertoire HTBI primers and Arm-PCR of CDR3 regions, TCR beta libraries were built. TCRdb reprocessed the multiplex PCR reads via MiXCR and lists one record per CDR3 protein. The data show approximately 230,000 distinct CDR3 sequences, approximately 20% seen once. Stated time point: newly diagnosed GD, antithyroid drugs for less than 3 months. The TCR library was made from RNA extracted from PBMCs. Collection of peripheral blood (nine milliliters) was done using EDTA tubes. This clonotype was seen a few times. Its antigen is as yet unknown. V shed 0 bases, J shed 0 bases, and the junction held 11 bases outside the gene matches. The CDR3 has 18 residues. Germline CDR1 MGHRA, CDR2 YSYEKL.

This chain joins TRBV4-1 and TRBJ2-7, with TRBD2 matching 7 bases. The sequence came from a female donor with Graves disease. Source: peripheral blood mononuclear cells (PBMCs), taken at new diagnosis, from a patient treated with antithyroid drugs. CDR3 residues: CASSQDFGGASGSYEQYF. The CDR3 DNA is TGCGCCAGCAGCCAAGATTTCGGGGGTGCTAGCGGCTCCTACGAGCAGTACTTC.